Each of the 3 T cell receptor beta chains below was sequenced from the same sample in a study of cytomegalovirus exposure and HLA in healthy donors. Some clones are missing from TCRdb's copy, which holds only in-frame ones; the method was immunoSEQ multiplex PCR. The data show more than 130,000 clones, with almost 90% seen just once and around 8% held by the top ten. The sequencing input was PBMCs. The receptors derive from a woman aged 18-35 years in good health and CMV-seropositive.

CDR3 region: CASLSLGRGGYTF. In DNA form, the CDR3 reads TGTGCCAGCCTGAGCCTAGGGAGAGGTGGCTACACCTTC. The J gene is TRBJ1-2, the V gene TRBV2; D is unclear. CDR1 and CDR2 from the germline V gene are SNHLY and FYNNEI. The V end was cut by 8 bases, the J end by 7 bases, with 17 bases between. The CDR3 totals 13 residues.

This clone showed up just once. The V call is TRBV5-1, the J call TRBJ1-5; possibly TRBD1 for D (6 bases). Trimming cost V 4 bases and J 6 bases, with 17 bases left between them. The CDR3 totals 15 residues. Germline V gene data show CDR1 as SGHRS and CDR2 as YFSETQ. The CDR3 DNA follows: TGCGCCAGCAGCCCTGACGCACTAGGGGGTCAGCCCCAGCATTTT. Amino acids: CASSPDALGGQPQHF.

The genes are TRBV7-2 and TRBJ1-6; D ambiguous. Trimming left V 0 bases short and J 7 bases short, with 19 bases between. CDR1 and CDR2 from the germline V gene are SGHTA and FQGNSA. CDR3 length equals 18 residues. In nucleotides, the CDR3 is TGTGCCAGCAGCTTAGCGGTTTTCCCCACAGAACCCAATTCACCCCTCCACTTT. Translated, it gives CASSLAVFPTEPNSPLHF.